Following are 5 T cell receptor beta chains from one sample sequenced in a study of PD-1 blockade in classical Hodgkin lymphoma. Sequencing was performed with immunoSEQ multiplex PCR; in TCRdb, only in-frame clones are kept and a portion is missing. The data contain some 9,500 clones, roughly 72% of them singletons. Time point of the sample: cycle 4 day 1 (C4D1), after around six weeks of nivolumab. All trial patients relapsed after autologous stem cell transplantation. From thawed PBMCs, magnetic negative selection was used to isolate the CD8+ T cells. The sequencing used CD8+ T cells from blood, collected before the fourth cycle of nivolumab. The receptor source for this set is a human donor with classical Hodgkin lymphoma.

This chain links TRBV2 with TRBJ2-7, with 9 bases aligning to TRBD2. Trimming at V came to 8 bases and at J to 3 bases, leaving 5 bases not matched to a gene. Germline CDR1 SNHLY, CDR2 FYNNEI. The CDR3 totals 13 residues. In DNA form, the CDR3 reads TGTGCCAGCCGGACTAGCGACTTCTACGAGCAGTACTTC. Its protein product is CASRTSDFYEQYF.

The genes are TRBV10-3 and TRBJ2-7, with D possibly TRBD2 on 5 matching bases. The CDR3 consists of 11 residues. V was pared by 6 bases and J by 6 bases, with 9 bases between. Germline V gene sequence: CDR1 ENHRY, CDR2 SYGVKD. CDR3: CAISLSGEQYF. CDR3 DNA sequence: TGTGCCATCAGCCTAAGCGGCGAGCAGTACTTC.

J is TRBJ2-1 and V is TRBV7-2, with TRBD2 identical over 10 bases. This CDR3 spans 14 amino acids. The V segment lost 5 bases and the J segment 7 bases; nucleotides outside the gene matches: 5. Per the germline V gene, CDR1 is SGHTA and CDR2 is FQGNSA. The CDR3 DNA is TGTGCCAGCAGCCTTAGCGGGGGGCCAAATGAGCAGTTCTTC. Protein product: CASSLSGGPNEQFF.

This clone was counted once. This CDR3 reads CASSIGQGAYEQYF. For the CDR3, the DNA is TGTGCCAGTAGTATCGGACAGGGGGCCTACGAGCAGTACTTC. V usage is TRBV19 and J usage is TRBJ2-7, with 10 bases lining up with TRBD1. This CDR3 comprises 14 residues. V shed 3 bases and J 2 bases; nucleotides not matched to a gene: 1. The germline V gene has CDR1 LNHDA and CDR2 SQIVND (reference sequence).

In regard to this clone: A junction boundary mismatches the germline segment, possibly from a read error. The V gene is TRBV4-1, the J gene TRBJ2-1; D remains unclear. This CDR3 spans 15 amino acids. Germline-derived CDR1 and CDR2 are MGHRA and YSYEKL. CDR3 residues: CASSQDTRPYNEQLF. The CDR3 nucleotides read TGCGCCAGCAGCCAAGATACCAGACCCTACAATGAGCAGCTCTTC.